These 18 T cell receptor beta chains share one sample of origin, sequenced in a study of OX40 agonist ivuxolimab in advanced cancers. Here immunoSEQ multiplex PCR was the method, and the copy in TCRdb shows in-frame clones only, minus some. Here the sample spans 65,000 to 80,000 clones, approximately 84% being singletons. The sequenced sample was CD4+ or CD8+ T cells sorted from blood, obtained in a trial of the OX40 agonist ivuxolimab. These receptors were collected from an adult with an advanced solid tumor such as melanoma, head and neck, liver or kidney cancer.

The chain has TRBV18 and TRBJ1-1; no clear D gene. The CDR3 is made up of 15 amino acids. The V gene's germline CDR1 is KGHSH and CDR2 LQKENI. The V end lost 2 bases, the J end lost 6 bases, and 16 bases lay between the germline ends. Written as DNA, the CDR3 is TGTGCCAGCTCACCAGGGTACGGGGTTAACGCTGAAGCTTTCTTT. Protein product: CASSPGYGVNAEAFF. Supplemented by reference TRBV18 and TRBJ1-1, the full variable domain reads NAGVMQNPRHLVRRRGQEARLRCSPMKGHSHVYWYRQLPEEGLKFMVYLQKENIIDESGMPKERFSAEFPKEGPSILRIQQVVRGDSAAYFCASSPGYGVNAEAFFGQGTRLTVV.

The rearrangement joins TRBV7-9 to TRBJ2-7; perhaps TRBD1 as D (6 bases). The CDR3 is 14 amino acids. V gave up 2 bases and J gave up 2 bases, with 10 bases separating them. CDR1 and CDR2 (germline): SEHNR, FQNEAQ (reference sequence). This chain's CDR3 is CASSLQGPAYEQYF. The CDR3 coding sequence is TGTGCCAGCAGCTTACAGGGGCCCGCCTACGAGCAGTACTTC. Looking up the rest from reference TRBV7-9 and TRBJ2-7 gives the full variable domain: DTGVSQNPRHKITKRGQNVTFRCDPISEHNRLYWYRQTLGQGPEFLTYFQNEAQLEKSRLLSDRFSAERPKGSFSTLEIQRTEQGDSAMYLCASSLQGPAYEQYFGPGTRLTVT.

This clone was counted only a few times. The genes are TRBV11-2 and TRBJ2-7, with D possibly being TRBD1 (5 bases). V dropped 1 base and J dropped 2 bases, with 21 bases sitting between them. Germline CDR1 is SGHAT and CDR2 is FQNNGV. The CDR3 extends over 18 amino acids. The CDR3 loop reads CASSLVFQFIGVTYEQYF. CDR3 sequence (DNA): TGTGCCAGCAGCTTAGTTTTCCAATTCATAGGGGTAACCTACGAGCAGTACTTC.

V gene TRBV20-1 combines with J gene TRBJ1-4; D not certain. Germline V gene sequence: CDR1 DFQATT, CDR2 SNEGSKA (reference sequence). Trimming cost V 6 bases and J 6 bases, with 8 bases left between them. This CDR3 has 11 amino acids. The CDR3 is CSAESDEKLFF. The CDR3 coding sequence is TGCAGTGCGGAGTCGGATGAAAAACTGTTTTTT.

The V gene is TRBV7-8, the J gene TRBJ1-4; 9 bases are a match to TRBD1. CDR1 is SGHVS, CDR2 FQNEAQ, per germline. The CDR3 consists of 19 residues. The trim removed 5 bases at V and 0 bases at J, leaving 13 bases unmatched. This CDR3 is CASSIQPGQGQATNEKLFF. CDR3 nucleotide sequence: TGTGCCAGCAGCATTCAGCCGGGACAGGGCCAGGCAACTAATGAAAAACTGTTTTTT.

The rearrangement joins TRBV7-2 to TRBJ1-1; TRBD1 matches at 9 bases. Trimming cost V 4 bases and J 6 bases; bases outside gene matches: 3. In germline, CDR1 is SGHTA, CDR2 FQGNSA. The CDR3 extends over 13 amino acids. This CDR3 is CASSSDRGAEAFF. CDR3 coding DNA: TGTGCCAGCAGCTCCGACAGGGGGGCTGAAGCTTTCTTT. Drawing the rest from reference TRBV7-2 and TRBJ1-1, the complete variable domain is GAGVSQSPSNKVTEKGKDVELRCDPISGHTALYWYRQSLGQGLEFLIYFQGNSAPDKSGLPSDRFSAERTGGSVSTLTIQRTQQEDSAVYLCASSSDRGAEAFFGQGTRLTVV.

J is TRBJ1-2 and V is TRBV28; D may be TRBD1 (6 bases). CDR3 length equals 14 residues. CDR1 MDHEN and CDR2 SYDVKM come from the germline V gene. V shed 6 bases and J shed 5 bases, with 16 bases lying between them. CDR3 amino acids: CASRKQGGTYGYTF. The CDR3 nucleotides are TGTGCCAGCAGGAAACAGGGTGGAACATATGGCTACACCTTC.

The rearrangement links TRBV29-1 to TRBJ2-5, with a tentative D call TRBD2 (5 bases). V lost 3 bases and J 2 bases, leaving 10 bases between the germline ends. Germline V CDR1 and CDR2: SQVTM, ANQGSEA. This CDR3 has 13 amino acids. CDR3 in amino acids: CSVETGTQETQYF. The CDR3 nucleotides read TGCAGCGTTGAGACGGGAACTCAAGAGACCCAGTACTTC.

This rearrangement joins TRBV7-2 to TRBJ2-5; D gene unclear. The CDR3 runs 13 residues. The V gene's germline CDR1 is SGHTA and CDR2 FQGNSA. V was clipped by 5 bases and J by 5 bases, with 12 bases between them. The CDR3 spells CASSTRVGETQYF. CDR3 nucleotides: TGTGCCAGCAGCACTCGGGTGGGGGAGACCCAGTACTTC.

The V gene is TRBV25-1, the J gene TRBJ2-7; D is unresolved. Trimming removed 3 bases at V and 2 bases at J, with 11 bases between. The germline V gene has CDR1 MGHDK and CDR2 SYGVNS. The CDR3 runs 14 residues. The CDR3 region is CASSDWTGPYEQYF. In DNA form, the CDR3 reads TGTGCCAGCAGTGACTGGACCGGACCCTACGAGCAGTACTTC.

This sequence joins TRBV28 and TRBJ1-6; D ambiguous. Per germline, CDR1 MDHEN and CDR2 SYDVKM. The CDR3 extends over 14 amino acids. V lost 2 bases and J lost 6, with 8 bases in between. The CDR3, as DNA: TGTGCCAGCAGTTTAAGGCAGTTTAATTCACCCCTCCACTTT. Amino acid sequence: CASSLRQFNSPLHF.

This clone was observed a handful of times. The CDR3 DNA reads as TGTGCCAGCTCACTAATACGGACAGCAACCATTGAAGCTTTCTTT. Protein product: CASSLIRTATIEAFF. This chain uses TRBV18 with TRBJ1-1, with D perhaps TRBD1 (6 bases). Trimming took off 4 bases at V and 7 bases at J, with 19 bases between the two ends. Germline V gene lookup returns CDR1 KGHSH and CDR2 LQKENI. CDR3 length: 15 amino acids. Full variable domain (missing parts from reference TRBV18 and TRBJ1-1): NAGVMQNPRHLVRRRGQEARLRCSPMKGHSHVYWYRQLPEEGLKFMVYLQKENIIDESGMPKERFSAEFPKEGPSILRIQQVVRGDSAAYFCASSLIRTATIEAFFGQGTRLTVV.

This clone occurred once. The V call is TRBV4-1, the J call TRBJ2-1, with 10 bases fitting TRBD2. Trimming cost V 0 bases and J 0 bases; bases outside gene matches: 11. Germline lookup yields CDR1 MGHRA and CDR2 YSYEKL. This CDR3 has 20 residues. CDR3 amino acids: CASSQEGLAGAGSSYNEQFF. In nucleotides, the CDR3 is TGCGCCAGCAGCCAAGAGGGCCTAGCGGGAGCGGGCAGCTCCTACAATGAGCAGTTCTTC.

The V and J genes are TRBV13 and TRBJ1-2, with unresolved D. V dropped 0 bases and J dropped 7 bases, with 12 bases sitting between them. Germline CDR1 PRHDT, CDR2 FYEKMQ (reference sequence). The CDR3 loop spans 14 amino acids. CDR3: CASSLGVGVGGYTF. Here the CDR3 DNA reads TGTGCCAGCAGCTTAGGCGTCGGGGTGGGTGGCTACACCTTC.

This clone was recorded a few times. The chain joins TRBV6-5 to TRBJ2-3; 9 bases match TRBD1. Losses at the gene ends were 9 bases for V and 8 bases for J; bases not matched to a gene: 6. The CDR3 is made up of 12 amino acids. Germline CDR1 MNHEY, CDR2 SVGAGI. This CDR3 reads CASGTGKATQYF. The DNA of the CDR3 is TGTGCCAGTGGGACAGGGAAGGCTACGCAGTATTTT.

The gene calls are TRBV19 and TRBJ1-5; D call uncertain. Trimming cost V 0 bases and J 0 bases, with 6 bases left between them. The CDR3 covers 15 residues. The germline gives CDR1 LNHDA, CDR2 SQIVND (reference sequence). DNA of the CDR3: TGTGCCAGTAGTATAGAACATAATAGCAATCAGCCCCAGCATTTT. It translates to CASSIEHNSNQPQHF.

The CDR3 spells CASSSGHYGYTF. In DNA, the CDR3 is TGTGCCAGCTCGTCGGGCCACTATGGCTACACCTTC. J is TRBJ1-2 and V is TRBV28; D gene ambiguous. Looked up from germline, CDR1 is MDHEN and CDR2 is SYDVKM. V was trimmed by 8 bases and J by 3 bases, leaving 10 bases between them. The length of the CDR3 is 12 residues.

The chain couples TRBV27 to TRBJ1-1, with D tentatively TRBD1 (5 bases). Germline assignment: CDR1 MNHEY and CDR2 SMNVEV (reference sequence). The CDR3 is 15 amino acids. V lost 2 bases and J 3 bases, leaving 13 bases between the germline ends. The CDR3 loop is CASSLLGTGDTEAFF. CDR3 coding DNA: TGTGCCAGCAGTTTACTGGGAACGGGGGACACTGAAGCTTTCTTT.